Listed below are T cell receptor beta chains from one sample, sequenced in a study of blood T cell repertoires in COVID-19. Only in-frame clones appear in the TCRdb table, and some are missing; sequencing was by immunoSEQ multiplex PCR. Altogether about 140,000 clones are present, around nine tenths being singletons, with the ten largest covering around 5%. The sample comprised peripheral blood. These receptors all come from a human donor in a cohort sampled during active COVID-19. Each CDR3 is given with its conserved first and last residue. Each record gives: J gene, clone size, V gene, D gene, CDR3 DNA, CDR3 protein. A D gene is named only where the DNA matches it firmly. The size of a clone is reported for some rows only, either as once, few or many, or as a class for expanded clones.

TRBJ2-1 | - | TRBV5-1 | TRBD1 | TGCGCCAGCAGCTTGAGACAGGGAACCTACAATGAGCAGTTCTTC | CASSLRQGTYNEQFF
TRBJ1-2 | many | TRBV9 | TRBD1 | TGTGCCAGCAGCGATGGACAGGAAAGTGGCTACACCTTC | CASSDGQESGYTF
TRBJ1-2 | - | TRBV20-1 | TRBD1 | TGCAGTGCGTTTCGGACAGGGGGAAGTACCTTC | CSAFRTGGSTF
TRBJ2-4 | - | TRBV9 | - | TGTGCCAGCAGCGCGACAGCTAACCTAGCCAAAAACATTCAGTACTTC | CASSATANLAKNIQYF
TRBJ1-1 | - | TRBV9 | TRBD1 | TGTGCCAGCAGCGCTAGGGACAGCCTTGAAGCTTTCTTT | CASSARDSLEAFF
TRBJ2-3 | - | TRBV30 | - | TGTGCCTGGAGTGTACTTTCCGGGGGGCGGGATACGCAGTATTTT | CAWSVLSGGRDTQYF
TRBJ2-3 | once | TRBV5-4 | TRBD2 | TGTGCCAGCAGCTTGGAGCTAGCGGGAGTTAGAGATACGCAGTATTTT | CASSLELAGVRDTQYF
TRBJ1-4 | once | TRBV5-1 | - | TGCGCCAGCAGCTCCCGGGACTTTGCTGAAAAACTGTTTTTT | CASSSRDFAEKLFF
TRBJ2-7 | - | TRBV2 | TRBD1 | TGTGCCAGCAGTGGCGAAAGACAGGGCGAGCAGTACTTC | CASSGERQGEQYF
TRBJ2-1 | - | TRBV19 | - | TGTGCCAGTAGTATAGATCAGGGGACTGAGCAGTTCTTC | CASSIDQGTEQFF
TRBJ2-3 | - | TRBV28 | - | TGTGCCAGCAGATCTCCCCGGGGGCGGGGGCGCACAGATACGCAGTATTTT | CASRSPRGRGRTDTQYF
TRBJ2-3 | - | TRBV5-4 | TRBD2 | TGTGCCAGCAGCTTGGAACTCCGACTAGCGGGTCGGAAAGATACGCAGTATTTT | CASSLELRLAGRKDTQYF
TRBJ2-3 | - | TRBV5-6 | TRBD2 | TGTGCCAGCAGCTTGAGGCTAGCGGCCCCTCGGGAGGATACGCAGTATTTT | CASSLRLAAPREDTQYF
TRBJ2-1 | - | TRBV7-6 | - | TGTGCCAGCAGCTTAGGAGGAGTCGGTGAGCAGTTCTTC | CASSLGGVGEQFF
TRBJ1-5 | - | TRBV6-5 | TRBD1 | TGTGCCAGCAGCTTGGGACAGAGCAATCAGCCCCAGCATTTT | CASSLGQSNQPQHF
TRBJ2-1 | - | TRBV27 | - | TGTGCCAGCAGTTTATCGTCCGGGAGCTCCTACAATGAGCAGTTCTTC | CASSLSSGSSYNEQFF
TRBJ2-2 | - | TRBV27 | TRBD2 | TGTGCCAGCAGCCCCCGGGGGGGAAGTACCGGGGAGCTGTTTTTT | CASSPRGGSTGELFF
TRBJ1-4 | - | TRBV27 | - | TGTGCCAGCAGCCCAGGATCATACAGGGTCGGGGAAGAAAAACTGTTTTTT | CASSPGSYRVGEEKLFF
TRBJ2-3 | - | TRBV19 | TRBD2 | TGTGCCAGTAGTATCGGGGGGAACACAGATACGCAGTATTTT | CASSIGGNTDTQYF
TRBJ1-1 | - | TRBV6-5 | - | TGTGCCAGCAGGACAGAGAACACTGAAGCTTTCTTT | CASRTENTEAFF